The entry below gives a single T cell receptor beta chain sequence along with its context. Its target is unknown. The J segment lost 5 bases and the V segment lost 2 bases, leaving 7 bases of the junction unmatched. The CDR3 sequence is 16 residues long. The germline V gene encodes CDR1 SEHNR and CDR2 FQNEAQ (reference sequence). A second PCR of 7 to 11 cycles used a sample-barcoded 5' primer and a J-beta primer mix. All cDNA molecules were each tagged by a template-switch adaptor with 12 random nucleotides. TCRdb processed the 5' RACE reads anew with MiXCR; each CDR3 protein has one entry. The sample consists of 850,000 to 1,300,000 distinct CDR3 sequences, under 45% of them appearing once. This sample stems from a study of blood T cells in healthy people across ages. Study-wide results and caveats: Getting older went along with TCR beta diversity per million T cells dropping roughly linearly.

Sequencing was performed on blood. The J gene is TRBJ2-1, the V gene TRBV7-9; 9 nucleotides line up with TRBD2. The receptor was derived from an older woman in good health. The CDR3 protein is CASSLLTSGPNNEQFF. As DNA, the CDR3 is TGTGCCAGCAGCTTATTGACTAGCGGACCGAACAATGAGCAGTTCTTC.